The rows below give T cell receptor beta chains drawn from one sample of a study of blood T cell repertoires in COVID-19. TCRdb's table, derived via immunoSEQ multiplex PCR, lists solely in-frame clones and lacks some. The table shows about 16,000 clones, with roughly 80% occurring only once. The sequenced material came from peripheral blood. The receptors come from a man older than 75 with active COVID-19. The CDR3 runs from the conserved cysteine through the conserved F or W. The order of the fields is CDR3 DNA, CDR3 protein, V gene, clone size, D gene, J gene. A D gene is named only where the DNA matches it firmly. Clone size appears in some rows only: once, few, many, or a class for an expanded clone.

CDR3nt: TGCGCCAGCACCCGGGACAGTCTCACAGATACGCAGTATTTT
CDR3aa: CASTRDSLTDTQYF
v_gene: TRBV5-1
abundance: few
d_gene: TRBD1
j_gene: TRBJ2-3

CDR3nt: TGTGCCAGTAGTATAAAGCGGGGGTCCTACGAGCAGTACTTC
CDR3aa: CASSIKRGSYEQYF
v_gene: TRBV19
abundance: -
d_gene: TRBD2
j_gene: TRBJ2-7

CDR3nt: TGTGCCAGTAGTAGACTAGGACCTAGCGAGCAGTACTTC
CDR3aa: CASSRLGPSEQYF
v_gene: TRBV19
abundance: -
d_gene: -
j_gene: TRBJ2-7

CDR3nt: TGTGCCAGCAGTTCCGGGACAGGGAGGGACAATGAGCAGTTCTTC
CDR3aa: CASSSGTGRDNEQFF
v_gene: TRBV28
abundance: -
d_gene: TRBD1
j_gene: TRBJ2-1

CDR3nt: TGTGCCAGCAGCCCGGGAACGAATGAGCAGTTCTTC
CDR3aa: CASSPGTNEQFF
v_gene: TRBV27
abundance: -
d_gene: -
j_gene: TRBJ2-1

CDR3nt: TGTGCCAGCAGCGTTGGGACTCTGGGCGATGAGCAGTTCTTC
CDR3aa: CASSVGTLGDEQFF
v_gene: TRBV9
abundance: -
d_gene: -
j_gene: TRBJ2-1

CDR3nt: TGCGCCAGTACGACAGGGAAAGGAACTGAAGCTTTCTTT
CDR3aa: CASTTGKGTEAFF
v_gene: TRBV10-2
abundance: -
d_gene: TRBD1
j_gene: TRBJ1-1

CDR3nt: TGTGCCAGCAGTTTGCAGTACGAGCAGTACTTC
CDR3aa: CASSLQYEQYF
v_gene: TRBV12-3/TRBV12-4
abundance: -
d_gene: -
j_gene: TRBJ2-7

CDR3nt: TGTGCCAGCAGCCACCTGTCAGGGGGAGAGACCCAGTACTTC
CDR3aa: CASSHLSGGETQYF
v_gene: TRBV3-1/TRBV3-2
abundance: -
d_gene: TRBD1
j_gene: TRBJ2-5

CDR3nt: TGTGCCAGCAGTCGTAGAGACACCGGGGAGCTGTTTTTT
CDR3aa: CASSRRDTGELFF
v_gene: TRBV12-3/TRBV12-4
abundance: -
d_gene: -
j_gene: TRBJ2-2

CDR3nt: TGTGCCAGCAGCCAAGCACCCGGGACTAGCTCTTACGAGCAGTACTTC
CDR3aa: CASSQAPGTSSYEQYF
v_gene: TRBV14
abundance: medium-sized
d_gene: TRBD2
j_gene: TRBJ2-7

CDR3nt: TGTGCCAGCCGGGGAGGGGGGAATTACGAGCAGTACTTC
CDR3aa: CASRGGGNYEQYF
v_gene: TRBV7-2
abundance: -
d_gene: -
j_gene: TRBJ2-7

CDR3nt: TGTGCCAGCAGTACCGGGACAGTAAACACCGGGGAGCTGTTTTTT
CDR3aa: CASSTGTVNTGELFF
v_gene: TRBV2
abundance: -
d_gene: TRBD1
j_gene: TRBJ2-2

CDR3nt: TGTGCCAGCAGCTCGGGACTAGCGGGATCCTACGAGCAGTACTTC
CDR3aa: CASSSGLAGSYEQYF
v_gene: TRBV11-3
abundance: -
d_gene: TRBD2
j_gene: TRBJ2-7

CDR3nt: TGTGCCACCAGCAGCGGGACTAGCGGGTACGAGCAGTACTTC
CDR3aa: CATSSGTSGYEQYF
v_gene: TRBV15
abundance: -
d_gene: TRBD2
j_gene: TRBJ2-7

CDR3nt: TGTGCCAGCAGCAACCCCGGGACAGTAAATCCTAACTATGGCTACACCTTC
CDR3aa: CASSNPGTVNPNYGYTF
v_gene: TRBV6-2/TRBV6-3
abundance: -
d_gene: TRBD1
j_gene: TRBJ1-2

CDR3nt: TGCGCCAGCAGCGAAACCAGCGGGAGTGGTGAGACCCAGTACTTC
CDR3aa: CASSETSGSGETQYF
v_gene: TRBV5-1
abundance: -
d_gene: TRBD2
j_gene: TRBJ2-5

CDR3nt: TGTGCCAGCAGCTTAGGCGGACAGGGGCTCTCTGGAAACACCATATATTTT
CDR3aa: CASSLGGQGLSGNTIYF
v_gene: TRBV7-8
abundance: -
d_gene: TRBD1
j_gene: TRBJ1-3

CDR3nt: TGCGCCAGCAGCTTGGTTCAGGGCACAGATACGCAGTATTTT
CDR3aa: CASSLVQGTDTQYF
v_gene: TRBV5-1
abundance: few
d_gene: -
j_gene: TRBJ2-3

CDR3nt: TGTGCCAGCAGCCAAGAGGGGGCTAGCACAGATACGCAGTATTTT
CDR3aa: CASSQEGASTDTQYF
v_gene: TRBV4-2
abundance: -
d_gene: -
j_gene: TRBJ2-3

CDR3nt: TGTGCCAGCAGTGGACTAGCGGGAATTCAAGAGACCCAGTACTTC
CDR3aa: CASSGLAGIQETQYF
v_gene: TRBV2
abundance: -
d_gene: TRBD2
j_gene: TRBJ2-5

CDR3nt: TGTGCCAGCAGCCTCGAAGAGACCCAGTACTTC
CDR3aa: CASSLEETQYF
v_gene: TRBV3-1/TRBV3-2
abundance: -
d_gene: -
j_gene: TRBJ2-5

CDR3nt: TGTGCCAGCAGCGCCCATGGGGACAGCTCCTACGAGCAGTACTTC
CDR3aa: CASSAHGDSSYEQYF
v_gene: TRBV9
abundance: once
d_gene: TRBD1
j_gene: TRBJ2-7

CDR3nt: TGTGCCAGCAGCGACAGGGGGTACCAAGAGACCCAGTACTTC
CDR3aa: CASSDRGYQETQYF
v_gene: TRBV6-2/TRBV6-3
abundance: -
d_gene: TRBD1
j_gene: TRBJ2-5

CDR3nt: TGTGCCATCAGTGAGCCCCGACAGGGACCTTCAGAGACCCAGTACTTC
CDR3aa: CAISEPRQGPSETQYF
v_gene: TRBV10-3
abundance: -
d_gene: TRBD1
j_gene: TRBJ2-5

CDR3nt: TGTGCCAGCAGCTTAGAGCTAGCGGGAGCAACCGGGGAGCTGTTTTTT
CDR3aa: CASSLELAGATGELFF
v_gene: TRBV7-6
abundance: -
d_gene: TRBD2
j_gene: TRBJ2-2

CDR3nt: TGCGCCAGCAGCGATGCGGGACAGTCGAACACCGGGGAGCTGTTTTTT
CDR3aa: CASSDAGQSNTGELFF
v_gene: TRBV4-1
abundance: -
d_gene: -
j_gene: TRBJ2-2

CDR3nt: TGTGCCTGGAGTCCGGGGGCCAACGTCCTGACTTTC
CDR3aa: CAWSPGANVLTF
v_gene: TRBV30
abundance: -
d_gene: -
j_gene: TRBJ2-6

CDR3nt: TGTGCCAGCACGGGCCGACTCGGGACTAGCGGTTCCTACGAGCAGTACTTC
CDR3aa: CASTGRLGTSGSYEQYF
v_gene: TRBV28
abundance: once
d_gene: TRBD2
j_gene: TRBJ2-7

CDR3nt: TGTGCCAGCAGGCAGGCCCCGAACACCGGGGAGCTGTTTTTT
CDR3aa: CASRQAPNTGELFF
v_gene: TRBV28
abundance: -
d_gene: -
j_gene: TRBJ2-2

CDR3nt: TGTGCCAGCAGCCCCGAATCGGGAGCCGATACGCAGTATTTT
CDR3aa: CASSPESGADTQYF
v_gene: TRBV6-5
abundance: -
d_gene: -
j_gene: TRBJ2-3

CDR3nt: TGTGCCACCGCCCTATGGCGGGAGGGGGGGGAGCAGTACTTC
CDR3aa: CATALWREGGEQYF
v_gene: TRBV6-5
abundance: -
d_gene: TRBD2
j_gene: TRBJ2-7

CDR3nt: TGTGCCAGCAGCTTATCTTCCCCGCCGGGACAGAGTCTGCTCGGGGAGCTGTTTTTT
CDR3aa: CASSLSSPPGQSLLGELFF
v_gene: TRBV11-2
abundance: once
d_gene: TRBD1
j_gene: TRBJ2-2

CDR3nt: TGTGCCAGCAGTTTCCAGGTGAAAAACATTCAGTACTTC
CDR3aa: CASSFQVKNIQYF
v_gene: TRBV28
abundance: -
d_gene: -
j_gene: TRBJ2-4

CDR3nt: TGTGCCAGCAGTGATGGACAGTTCGAGCAGTACTTC
CDR3aa: CASSDGQFEQYF
v_gene: TRBV2
abundance: -
d_gene: -
j_gene: TRBJ2-7

CDR3nt: TGTGCCAGCAGTTCGGCGGCGGAAAGCTCCTATAATTCACCCCTCCACTTT
CDR3aa: CASSSAAESSYNSPLHF
v_gene: TRBV6-2/TRBV6-3
abundance: -
d_gene: -
j_gene: TRBJ1-6

CDR3nt: TGTGCCAGCAGTTTAATGGCGGGAGGGCCGGCAAGTGAGCAGTTCTTC
CDR3aa: CASSLMAGGPASEQFF
v_gene: TRBV27
abundance: -
d_gene: TRBD2
j_gene: TRBJ2-1

CDR3nt: TGTGCCAGCAGCTTGGAACAGGGACTATACGAGCAGTACTTC
CDR3aa: CASSLEQGLYEQYF
v_gene: TRBV5-5
abundance: -
d_gene: -
j_gene: TRBJ2-7

CDR3nt: TGTGCCAGCAGCATAAAAAAGCCGGGACAGGGCAAGCAGTACTTC
CDR3aa: CASSIKKPGQGKQYF
v_gene: TRBV11-2
abundance: -
d_gene: TRBD1
j_gene: TRBJ2-7

CDR3nt: TGTGCCAGCAGGCTATCAGGGGAGAACACTGAAGCTTTCTTT
CDR3aa: CASRLSGENTEAFF
v_gene: TRBV7-2
abundance: once
d_gene: -
j_gene: TRBJ1-1

CDR3nt: TGCAGCGTTGAAGGCTGGGGCAAACACACCGGGGAGCTGTTTTTT
CDR3aa: CSVEGWGKHTGELFF
v_gene: TRBV29-1
abundance: few
d_gene: -
j_gene: TRBJ2-2

CDR3nt: TGTGCCAGTAGTCCTACTGACAGAGCGTCTAATGAAAAACTGTTTTTT
CDR3aa: CASSPTDRASNEKLFF
v_gene: TRBV19
abundance: -
d_gene: -
j_gene: TRBJ1-4

CDR3nt: TGTGCCATCAGTGAGTCGACAGGGTGGAGTCAGCCCCAGCATTTT
CDR3aa: CAISESTGWSQPQHF
v_gene: TRBV10-3
abundance: -
d_gene: TRBD1
j_gene: TRBJ1-5

CDR3nt: TGCGCCAGCAGCTTCACTAGCGGGAGACTGACAGATACGCAGTATTTT
CDR3aa: CASSFTSGRLTDTQYF
v_gene: TRBV5-1
abundance: once
d_gene: TRBD2
j_gene: TRBJ2-3

CDR3nt: TGTGCCAGTAGTATTCAGGACAGGGGCGGGAATGAGCAGTTCTTC
CDR3aa: CASSIQDRGGNEQFF
v_gene: TRBV19
abundance: -
d_gene: TRBD1
j_gene: TRBJ2-1

CDR3nt: TGTGCCTGGAGGATGCGGGGGGGCGCTGGGGCCAACGTCCTGACTTTC
CDR3aa: CAWRMRGGAGANVLTF
v_gene: TRBV30
abundance: -
d_gene: TRBD2
j_gene: TRBJ2-6

CDR3nt: TGCGCCAGCAGCGGACAGAGCTCTGGAAACACCATATATTTT
CDR3aa: CASSGQSSGNTIYF
v_gene: TRBV10-1
abundance: -
d_gene: -
j_gene: TRBJ1-3

CDR3nt: TGCGCCAGCAGCTTGGGGCAGGGAGGCTATGGCTACACCTTC
CDR3aa: CASSLGQGGYGYTF
v_gene: TRBV5-1
abundance: -
d_gene: -
j_gene: TRBJ1-2

CDR3nt: TGTGCCAGCAGCCAAAGTCGGCTAGCGGGAGTGTCGGTAGATACGCAGTATTTT
CDR3aa: CASSQSRLAGVSVDTQYF
v_gene: TRBV3-1/TRBV3-2
abundance: once
d_gene: TRBD2
j_gene: TRBJ2-3

CDR3nt: TGTGCCAGCAGCCTAGGACAGGGTTTCACAGATACGCAGTATTTT
CDR3aa: CASSLGQGFTDTQYF
v_gene: TRBV7-2
abundance: -
d_gene: TRBD1
j_gene: TRBJ2-3

CDR3nt: TGCAGTGCTAGTTGCGGGACTAGCGGGAGGGATAGCACAGATACGCAGTATTTT
CDR3aa: CSASCGTSGRDSTDTQYF
v_gene: TRBV20-1
abundance: -
d_gene: TRBD2
j_gene: TRBJ2-3

CDR3nt: TGTGCCAGCAGTTCCCCAGGGGGCTCTACTGAAGCTTTCTTT
CDR3aa: CASSSPGGSTEAFF
v_gene: TRBV28
abundance: -
d_gene: TRBD1
j_gene: TRBJ1-1

CDR3nt: TGTGCCAGCACCCCTTCCGCGGGGGGGGGCAATTCACCCCTCCACTTT
CDR3aa: CASTPSAGGGNSPLHF
v_gene: TRBV28
abundance: -
d_gene: -
j_gene: TRBJ1-6

CDR3nt: TGTGCCAGCAGCTTAGAGCCCCCGGGTTCGAGCGGGAGCGGGAATGAGCAGTTCTTC
CDR3aa: CASSLEPPGSSGSGNEQFF
v_gene: TRBV13
abundance: few
d_gene: TRBD2
j_gene: TRBJ2-1

CDR3nt: TGTGCCAGCAGCTCCGGACTAGCGGGAGCGGAGTGGACCGGGGAGCTGTTTTTT
CDR3aa: CASSSGLAGAEWTGELFF
v_gene: TRBV5-4
abundance: -
d_gene: TRBD2
j_gene: TRBJ2-2

CDR3nt: TGTGCCAGTAGCCAAAGACAGGGACTGAACACTGAAGCTTTCTTT
CDR3aa: CASSQRQGLNTEAFF
v_gene: TRBV19
abundance: -
d_gene: TRBD1
j_gene: TRBJ1-1

CDR3nt: TGTGCCAGCAGTGACGGAGGGGTGTGCGAGCAGTACTTC
CDR3aa: CASSDGGVCEQYF
v_gene: TRBV6-4
abundance: -
d_gene: -
j_gene: TRBJ2-7

CDR3nt: TGCAGCGTGGAGACTAGCGGGGGATCACACAATGAGCAGTTCTTC
CDR3aa: CSVETSGGSHNEQFF
v_gene: TRBV29-1
abundance: once
d_gene: TRBD2
j_gene: TRBJ2-1

CDR3nt: TGCGCCACCCAGACAGATTGGACCGGGGAGCTGTTTTTT
CDR3aa: CATQTDWTGELFF
v_gene: TRBV10-1
abundance: -
d_gene: -
j_gene: TRBJ2-2